Each of the 9 T cell receptor beta chains below was sequenced from the same sample in a study of PD-1 blockade in classical Hodgkin lymphoma. Time point noted: cycle 4 day 1 (C4D1), after 6 weeks of nivolumab. All patients experienced relapse after autologous stem cell transplantation, and brentuximab vedotin exposure was variable. Profiling relied on immunoSEQ multiplex PCR, and the TCRdb table lists in-frame clones only, not all of them. The table lists some 53,000 clones, around 86% of them singletons. Sample: peripheral blood mononuclear cells (PBMCs), taken before the fourth cycle of nivolumab. The receptors stem from a human donor with classical Hodgkin lymphoma.

The gene calls are TRBV5-1 and TRBJ2-5, with 8 bases aligning to TRBD1. Looked up from germline, CDR1 is SGHRS and CDR2 is YFSETQ. The V segment lost 4 bases and the J segment 0 bases; nucleotides outside the gene matches: 11. The CDR3 has 17 amino acids. CDR3 coding DNA: TGCGCCAGCAGCCTTGACCCAGGGGGCACCCACCAAGAGACCCAGTACTTC. Translating it yields CASSLDPGGTHQETQYF.

The genes are TRBV4-3 and TRBJ2-5; 8 bases are a match to TRBD1. The germline gives CDR1 LGHNA, CDR2 YSLEER. The CDR3 sequence is 16 residues long. Losses at the gene ends were 1 base for V and 5 bases for J; bases not matched to a gene: 9. The CDR3 loop reads CASSQGIQGAGETQYF. CDR3 sequence (DNA): TGCGCCAGCAGCCAAGGGATTCAGGGGGCCGGTGAGACCCAGTACTTC.

This chain links TRBV5-6 with TRBJ2-1; D is tentatively TRBD1 or TRBD2 (6 bases each). Trimming left V 6 bases short and J 0 bases short, with 16 bases between. Germline V gene sequence: CDR1 SGHDT, CDR2 YYEEEE. CDR3 length: 16 amino acids. The CDR3 DNA reads TGTGCCAGCACCTTCCCGGGGGCGAGCTCCTACAATGAGCAGTTCTTC. Protein product: CASTFPGASSYNEQFF.

V gene TRBV2 combines with J gene TRBJ1-4; unclear D gene. Germline values: CDR1 SNHLY, CDR2 FYNNEI. The CDR3 totals 13 residues. V was pared by 6 bases and J by 4 bases, with 9 bases between. CDR3 nucleotide sequence: TGTGCCAGCAGCGCAGGCTTTAATGAAAAACTGTTTTTT. Its translation is CASSAGFNEKLFF.

As DNA, the CDR3 is TGTGCCAGCACTATGAAGGGCGAGCAGTACTTC. Translating gives CASTMKGEQYF. The gene calls are TRBV7-6 and TRBJ2-7; D not certain. V was trimmed by 7 bases and J by 6 bases, leaving 10 bases between them. CDR3 length: 11 residues. CDR1 and CDR2 from the germline V gene are SGHVS and FNYEAQ.

The CDR3 sequence is CASSLTSGAYNEQFF. The CDR3 bases are TGTGCCAGCAGCTTAACTAGCGGGGCCTACAATGAGCAGTTCTTC. The V call is TRBV7-3, the J call TRBJ2-1; 8 bases are a match to TRBD2. Germline CDR1 and CDR2: SGHTA and FQGTGA. With 0 bases clipped from V and 2 bases from J, the junction kept 0 bases outside the gene matches. The length of the CDR3 is 15 residues.

This chain joins TRBV2 and TRBJ1-2; 8 nucleotides match TRBD1. The V segment lost 5 bases and the J segment 4 bases; nucleotides outside the gene matches: 12. Germline CDR1 is SNHLY and CDR2 is FYNNEI. There are 16 residues in the CDR3. CDR3 DNA sequence: TGTGCCAGCAGTCGTATCTACCCAGGGGGCGGCTATGGCTACACCTTC. Protein product: CASSRIYPGGGYGYTF.

V and J are TRBV27 and TRBJ2-3, with 7 bases matching TRBD1. The V gene's germline CDR1 is MNHEY and CDR2 SMNVEV (reference sequence). V was pared by 6 bases and J by 7 bases, with 13 bases of the junction left unmatched. This CDR3 has 15 residues. CDR3 region: CASSPRQGLTYTQYF. DNA for the CDR3: TGTGCCAGCAGCCCCCGACAGGGTCTCACGTATACGCAGTATTTT.

The chain has TRBV13 and TRBJ2-3; 8 nucleotides agree with TRBD2. The germline V gene encodes CDR1 PRHDT and CDR2 FYEKMQ (reference sequence). Unmatched junction bases numbered 11, after V lost 3 bases and J lost 6 bases. The CDR3 extends over 16 amino acids. This CDR3 is CASSFERGPAGDTQYF. CDR3 DNA: TGTGCCAGCAGCTTTGAGCGGGGGCCCGCAGGGGATACGCAGTATTTT.